This entry describes one TCR beta chain. The CDR3 is made up of 14 amino acids. The V gene lost 5 bases and the J gene lost 4 bases, with 11 bases spanning the gap. In germline, CDR1 is SNHLY, CDR2 FYNNEI. These data come from a study of blood T cell repertoires in COVID-19. As for the study in general: Sites in the United States, Italy and Spain provided acute and convalescent COVID-19 samples. From T cells, B-cell-depleted T cells, or PBMCs came the material, which was cDNA or gDNA.

Authors' analysis steps: How many nucleated cells were present was estimated from reference gene primer amplification. Libraries were prepared by immunoSEQ multiplex PCR; TCRdb keeps only in-frame clonotypes and omits some of them. That table is the source of V, J and clone size, and D and trimming were worked out from the DNA. Seen here are roughly 76,000 clones, roughly 85% observed once, and the top ten hold about a third. The chain is built from TRBV2 and TRBJ1-4; maybe TRBD1 (6 bases). The source material was peripheral blood. This clonotype was obtained from a woman between 65 and 79 years old with acute or convalescent COVID-19. CDR3: CASSLGQINEKLFF. Here the CDR3 DNA reads TGTGCCAGCAGTCTGGGACAAATTAATGAAAAACTGTTTTTT.